One and the same sample provided the 10 T cell receptor beta chains below, sequenced in a study of OX40 agonist ivuxolimab in advanced cancers. The method was immunoSEQ multiplex PCR; TCRdb's version includes in-frame clones alone and lacks a portion of them. The data hold roughly 80,000 clones, with approximately 91% observed a single time. The starting material was CD4+ or CD8+ T cells sorted from blood, obtained in a trial of the OX40 agonist ivuxolimab. These receptors were obtained from an adult with an advanced solid tumor such as melanoma, head and neck, liver or kidney cancer.

This clone appeared a single time. V usage is TRBV11-3 and J usage is TRBJ2-1, with 7 bases lining up with TRBD2. CDR1 and CDR2 from the germline V gene are SGHNT and YENEEA. The CDR3 sequence is 16 residues long. V shed 5 bases and J 0 bases; nucleotides not matched to a gene: 7. In DNA form, the CDR3 reads TGTGCCAGCAGCCGACTAGCCACCTTCTCCTACAATGAGCAGTTCTTC. This encodes CASSRLATFSYNEQFF.

The chain has TRBV4-1 and TRBJ2-2, with 9 bases that match TRBD2. CDR1 MGHRA and CDR2 YSYEKL come from the germline V gene. The CDR3 loop spans 19 amino acids. Trimming cost V 1 base and J 3 bases; bases outside gene matches: 12. The CDR3 reads CASSQVKGGRAKHTGELFF. Here the CDR3 DNA reads TGCGCCAGCAGCCAAGTTAAGGGCGGGAGGGCCAAGCACACCGGGGAGCTGTTTTTT.

The genes are TRBV6-5 and TRBJ2-7; 10 bases map to TRBD1. CDR3 size: 14 residues. Germline V gene sequence: CDR1 MNHEY, CDR2 SVGAGI. V dropped 5 bases and J dropped 2; count of bases not matched to a gene: 3. The CDR3 DNA reads as TGTGCCAGCAGTACCGGGACAGGGGCCTACGAGCAGTACTTC. Translated: CASSTGTGAYEQYF.

This chain links TRBV30 with TRBJ1-1; D remains unclear. Trimming pared 3 bases from V and 7 bases from J, leaving 9 bases between. This CDR3 is built from 11 residues. Germline CDR1 reads GTSNPN; CDR2 reads SVGIG (reference sequence). The CDR3, as DNA: TGTGCCTGGAGGAGCAGTATTGAAGCTTTCTTT. It codes for CAWRSSIEAFF.

The rearrangement uses TRBV19 and TRBJ2-1; D gene uncertain. This CDR3 is 14 amino acids long. V gave up 5 bases and J gave up 5 bases, with 13 bases separating them. Germline V gene sequence: CDR1 LNHDA, CDR2 SQIVND (reference sequence). CDR3 loop: CASSHRGLNNEQFF. The DNA for the CDR3 is TGTGCCAGTAGTCATAGAGGCCTCAACAATGAGCAGTTCTTC. The full variable domain, with the rest looked up from reference TRBV19 and TRBJ2-1, is DGGITQSPKYLFRKEGQNVTLSCEQNLNHDAMYWYRQDPGQGLRLIYYSQIVNDFQKGDIAEGYSVSREKKESFPLTVTSAQKNPTAFYLCASSHRGLNNEQFFGPGTRLTVL.

The V and J genes are TRBV11-3 and TRBJ1-2; 10 nucleotides agree with TRBD1. Germline lookup yields CDR1 SGHNT and CDR2 YENEEA. With V trimmed by 3 bases and J by 4 bases, 8 bases remained unmatched. This CDR3 region has 16 residues. CDR3 sequence (DNA): TGTGCCAGCAGCTTGGACAGGGGGGCCTCTCGCTATGGCTACACCTTC. It yields the protein CASSLDRGASRYGYTF.

The genes are TRBV11-3 and TRBJ2-4, with 13 positions matching TRBD2. This CDR3 comprises 13 residues. Per germline, CDR1 SGHNT and CDR2 YENEEA. With 3 bases clipped from V and 10 bases from J, the junction kept 0 bases outside the gene matches. This CDR3 reads CASSLGLAGIQYF. The CDR3 DNA is TGTGCCAGCAGCTTGGGACTAGCGGGAATTCAGTACTTC.

This clone was recorded once. V usage is TRBV6-5 and J usage is TRBJ2-1, with 11 bases that match TRBD2. Germline V gene sequence: CDR1 MNHEY, CDR2 SVGAGI. The ends lost 6 bases at V and 7 bases at J; junction bases unmatched: 5. CDR3 size: 14 residues. This CDR3 reads CASRHTSGSNEQFF. The CDR3 DNA follows: TGTGCCAGCAGACACACTAGCGGGAGTAATGAGCAGTTCTTC.

The V gene is TRBV20-1, the J gene TRBJ2-7; the D is unclear. CDR3 length equals 11 residues. Trimming cost V 0 bases and J 5 bases, with 5 bases left between them. From germline, CDR1 is DFQATT and CDR2 SNEGSKA (reference sequence). Here the CDR3 DNA reads TGCAGTGCTAGAGATCGTCACGAGCAGTACTTC. Encoded protein: CSARDRHEQYF.

The chain is built from TRBV30 and TRBJ2-5; 9 bases fit TRBD1. The V gene's germline CDR1 is GTSNPN and CDR2 SVGIG (reference sequence). The CDR3 is 15 residues long. The trim removed 1 base at V and 5 bases at J, leaving 8 bases unmatched. The CDR3 DNA sequence: TGTGCCTGGAGTGGTCACAGGGGGCCAGGCGAGACCCAGTACTTC. Encoded protein: CAWSGHRGPGETQYF.